A selection of T cell receptor beta chains follows, all from one sample in a study of blood T cell repertoires in COVID-19. Repertoires were generated with immunoSEQ multiplex PCR, while TCRdb's copy carries only in-frame clones and drops some. The sample includes under 200,000 clones, approximately 91% of them seen just once. The sequenced sample was peripheral blood. These receptor sequences come from a man aged 18 to 29 with acute or convalescent COVID-19. Both conserved end residues are part of each CDR3. The D gene is left open where the match is weak. Clone size is stated in some rows and not others, as once, few, many or a class when expanded.

-	TRBV28	TRBJ1-3	-	TGTGCCAGCAGGCTCACAGGGAGCTCTGGAAACACCATATATTTT	CASRLTGSSGNTIYF
-	TRBV12-5	TRBJ2-1	TRBD2	TGTGCTAGTGGTTTGGTTCTAGCGGGGGGGCTGAATGAGCAGTTCTTC	CASGLVLAGGLNEQFF
-	TRBV6-5	TRBJ1-5	TRBD1	TGTGCCAGCAGTTACAAGATGACAGGGATGGGTCAGCCCCAGCATTTT	CASSYKMTGMGQPQHF
once	TRBV2	TRBJ1-2	TRBD1	TGTGCCAGCAGTGTTTCAGGGGGCGACTATGGCTACACCTTC	CASSVSGGDYGYTF
-	TRBV24-1	TRBJ2-7	-	TGTGCCACCAGTAGGGGCTACGAGCAGTACTTC	CATSRGYEQYF
-	TRBV30	TRBJ2-2	TRBD2	TGTGCCTGGAGGGGACTAGCGGGAGCTAACACCGGGGAGCTGTTTTTT	CAWRGLAGANTGELFF
once	TRBV2	TRBJ1-2	-	TGTGCCAGCAGTGAAGGGAGGGGCTATGGCTACACCTTC	CASSEGRGYGYTF
-	TRBV5-3	TRBJ1-6	-	TGTGCCAGAACCCCGGGGGGAGGGAATTCACCCCTCCACTTT	CARTPGGGNSPLHF
few	TRBV14	TRBJ1-1	-	TGTGCCAGCAGCCAACACCTCCCCGGGGACACTGAAGCTTTCTTT	CASSQHLPGDTEAFF
-	TRBV30	TRBJ2-2	-	TGTGCCTGGAGGGACAGTGACACCGGGGAGCTGTTTTTT	CAWRDSDTGELFF
-	TRBV6-1	TRBJ2-1	TRBD1	TGTGCCAGCAGTGAAGGACAGGGGGCGGTCTACAATGAGCAGTTCTTC	CASSEGQGAVYNEQFF
-	TRBV5-1	TRBJ1-2	-	TGCGCCAGCAGCTTTGTGACAGTAGGGTATGGCTACACCTTC	CASSFVTVGYGYTF
-	TRBV5-1	TRBJ2-7	-	TGCGCCAGCAGCTACGACCGGGACACCCTCGGGGAGCAGTACTTC	CASSYDRDTLGEQYF
-	TRBV7-6	TRBJ2-2	TRBD2	TGTGCCAGCAGCCCCGAACTAGCGGGAACCGGGGAGCTGTTTTTT	CASSPELAGTGELFF
once	TRBV11-2	TRBJ2-7	-	TGTGCCAGCAGCTTAGTACCGGGACACCTCCTGCCCGAGCAGTACTTC	CASSLVPGHLLPEQYF
-	TRBV7-2	TRBJ2-2	TRBD1	TGTGCCAGCAGCTTAGCCGGGACAGGGGGAAACACCGGGGAGCTGTTTTTT	CASSLAGTGGNTGELFF
-	TRBV6-5	TRBJ1-1	-	TGTGCCAGCAGCTACGACATAAGGGTTATCGGGAATGAAGCTTTCTTT	CASSYDIRVIGNEAFF
-	TRBV6-5	TRBJ2-3	-	TGTGCCAGCAGCCTAATCACAGATACGCAGTATTTT	CASSLITDTQYF
-	TRBV5-4	TRBJ1-2	TRBD1	TGTGCCAGCATGTACAGGGGGGTTTACTATGGCTACACCTTC	CASMYRGVYYGYTF
-	TRBV18	TRBJ1-2	-	TGTGCCAGCTCACCCGGGGAGGGGACTAACTATGGCTACACCTTC	CASSPGEGTNYGYTF
-	TRBV6-2/TRBV6-3	TRBJ2-5	TRBD2	TGTGCCAGCAGTGGGGCAGCGGGGGCCCGGCCCCAGTACTTC	CASSGAAGARPQYF
-	TRBV6-5	TRBJ1-1	-	TGTGCCAGTAGCGCCTCAGGGGCATTAGCTTTCTTT	CASSASGALAFF
-	TRBV5-1	TRBJ1-2	TRBD1	TGCGCCAGCAGCTTGACAGGGGATCTATCTAACTATGGCTACACCTTC	CASSLTGDLSNYGYTF
-	TRBV27	TRBJ2-7	TRBD1	TGTGCCAGCAGGCCCGGGACAGGGTATCCCTACGAGCAGTACTTC	CASRPGTGYPYEQYF
-	TRBV30	TRBJ1-1	TRBD1	TGTGCCTGGAGTGTTCAGGGGGCGCCGAACACTGAAGCTTTCTTT	CAWSVQGAPNTEAFF
-	TRBV3-1/TRBV3-2	TRBJ1-6	-	TGTGCCAGCAGCCACAAAGTGGCGACAGGACAGCCTTATAATTCACCCCTCCACTTT	CASSHKVATGQPYNSPLHF
-	TRBV10-3	TRBJ2-5	TRBD1	TGTGCCACCTACGCAGGGGGCGAGGAGACCCAGTACTTC	CATYAGGEETQYF
few	TRBV10-3	TRBJ2-1	TRBD2	TGTGCCATTAGGACTAGCGGGGGCGAGAGCTCCTACAATGAGCAGTTCTTC	CAIRTSGGESSYNEQFF
-	TRBV4-1	TRBJ1-1	TRBD1	TGCGCCAGCAGCCAAGAAAGACAGGGGGCAATCACTGAAGCTTTCTTT	CASSQERQGAITEAFF
-	TRBV6-4	TRBJ2-3	TRBD2	TGTGCCAGCAGTCCCGGGACTAGAGGAGATACGCAGTATTTT	CASSPGTRGDTQYF
-	TRBV3-1/TRBV3-2	TRBJ2-2	-	TGTGCCAGCAGCCTATACCCAGGATTGAGCACCGGGGAGCTGTTTTTT	CASSLYPGLSTGELFF
-	TRBV7-2	TRBJ2-7	-	TGTGCCAGCAGCTTGGTTTGGGGCGACGAGCAGTACTTC	CASSLVWGDEQYF
-	TRBV11-2	TRBJ1-1	-	TGTGCCAGCAGCTTAGTTGGCCCAAACACTGAAGCTTTCTTT	CASSLVGPNTEAFF
-	TRBV6-6	TRBJ2-1	-	TGTGCCAGCAGTCTGCGGTCAGGGTCAGTGGGCTCCTACAATGAGCAGTTCTTC	CASSLRSGSVGSYNEQFF
-	TRBV5-4	TRBJ2-1	-	TGTGCCAGCAGCCCCGTTGGAGGAGGTGAGCAGTTCTTC	CASSPVGGGEQFF
-	TRBV2	TRBJ2-2	-	TGTGCCCTCCACCGGGCAGGGGAAAACGGGGAGCTGTTTTTT	CALHRAGENGELFF
once	TRBV20-1	TRBJ1-1	-	TGCAGAGCCTGTATGAACACTGAAGCTTTCTTT	CRACMNTEAFF
-	TRBV11-3	TRBJ2-1	-	TGTGCCAGCAGCTTGGGGGGCTCCTACAATGAGCAGTTCTTC	CASSLGGSYNEQFF
-	TRBV24-1	TRBJ2-7	TRBD2	TGTGCCACCAGTGCTCCGGGACTAGCGGGAGGGCCCTACGAGCAGTACTTC	CATSAPGLAGGPYEQYF
-	TRBV27	TRBJ2-7	-	TGTGCCAGCAGTTTATACGGGACACTGCTTCTGAACGAGCAGTACTTC	CASSLYGTLLLNEQYF
-	TRBV5-6	TRBJ2-3	TRBD2	TGTGCCAGCAGCTTGGAGCTGCGGGGGGGCGTCACAGATACGCAGTATTTT	CASSLELRGGVTDTQYF
few	TRBV5-1	TRBJ1-1	-	TGCGCCAGCAGCTTGATCGGGGGGACGGAACACTTCCCCACTGAAGCTTTCTTT	CASSLIGGTEHFPTEAFF
-	TRBV7-8	TRBJ1-1	TRBD1	TGTGCCAGCAGAATTACAGGGGGCACTGAAGCTTTCTTT	CASRITGGTEAFF
-	TRBV6-5	TRBJ1-1	-	TGTGCCAGCAGTTCCGGCAGAGGGGGCACTGAAGCTTTCTTT	CASSSGRGGTEAFF
-	TRBV19	TRBJ1-6	-	TGTGCCAGTAGCTGGACAGCCTATAATTCACCCCTCCACTTT	CASSWTAYNSPLHF
-	TRBV6-6	TRBJ1-6	-	TGTGCCAGCAATAACAGGGAGGGTTCACCCCTCCACTTT	CASNNREGSPLHF
-	TRBV5-1	TRBJ1-1	-	TGCGCCAGCAGCTTGTCGAGAACCTCGAACACTGAAGCTTTCTTT	CASSLSRTSNTEAFF
few	TRBV7-9	TRBJ1-6	-	TGTGCCAGCAGCTTAGGCCCAGGGGATGCACCCCTCCACTTT	CASSLGPGDAPLHF
-	TRBV5-1	TRBJ1-2	TRBD1	TGCGCCAGCAGCCGGACAGGGGGAATGGATGGCTACACCTTC	CASSRTGGMDGYTF
-	TRBV5-1	TRBJ2-2	-	TGCGCCAGCAGCTTGTCCGCGGGCCGAAACACCGGGGAGCTGTTTTTT	CASSLSAGRNTGELFF
-	TRBV13	TRBJ1-1	-	TGTGCCAGCAGGGTAGGGGGACACGACACTGAAGCTTTCTTT	CASRVGGHDTEAFF
-	TRBV3-1/TRBV3-2	TRBJ2-1	-	TGTGCCAGCAGCCAAGCGCAATTATCAGGATTTTTGCGCTACAATGAGCAGTTCTTC	CASSQAQLSGFLRYNEQFF
-	TRBV7-9	TRBJ2-1	-	TGTGCCAGCAGCCCCGGACTATTTGAGCAGTTCTTC	CASSPGLFEQFF
-	TRBV5-1	TRBJ2-3	TRBD2	TGCGCCAGCAGCACCATAGCGGGAGACACAGATACGCAGTATTTT	CASSTIAGDTDTQYF
-	TRBV3-1/TRBV3-2	TRBJ1-1	TRBD1	TGTGCCAGCAGCCAGCGGGACAGGGATTATGTTGAAGCTTTCTTT	CASSQRDRDYVEAFF